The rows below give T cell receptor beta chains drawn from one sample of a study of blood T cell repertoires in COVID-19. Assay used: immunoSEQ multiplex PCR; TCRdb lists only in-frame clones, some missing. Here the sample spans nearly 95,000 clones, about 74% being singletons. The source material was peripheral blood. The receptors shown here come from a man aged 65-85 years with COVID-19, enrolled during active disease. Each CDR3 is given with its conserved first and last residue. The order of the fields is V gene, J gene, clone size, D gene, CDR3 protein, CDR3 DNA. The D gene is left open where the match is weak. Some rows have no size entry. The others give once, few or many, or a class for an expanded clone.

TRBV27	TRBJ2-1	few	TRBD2	CASSDGTSGSNEQFF	TGTGCCAGCAGTGACGGGACTAGCGGGAGCAATGAGCAGTTCTTC
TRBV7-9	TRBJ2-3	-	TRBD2	CASSTGGTPTDTQYF	TGTGCCAGCAGCACGGGGGGGACACCCACAGATACGCAGTATTTT
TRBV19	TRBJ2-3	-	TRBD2	CASSPSTSGRTRDTQYF	TGTGCCAGTAGTCCATCGACTAGCGGGAGGACTCGAGATACGCAGTATTTT
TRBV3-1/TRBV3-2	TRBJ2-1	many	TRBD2	CASSQVTSPSGQFF	TGTGCCAGCAGCCAAGTGACTAGCCCTTCAGGGCAGTTCTTC
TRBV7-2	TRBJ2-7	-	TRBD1	CASSFRQGPYEQYF	TGTGCCAGCAGCTTTCGACAGGGGCCCTACGAGCAGTACTTC
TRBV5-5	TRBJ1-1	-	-	CASSLVAATEAFF	TGTGCCAGCAGCTTAGTAGCTGCCACTGAAGCTTTCTTT
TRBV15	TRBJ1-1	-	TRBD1	CATSRGQVLMNTEAFF	TGTGCCACCAGCAGGGGACAGGTACTCATGAACACTGAAGCTTTCTTT
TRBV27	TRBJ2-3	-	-	CASSLSWGEWADTQYF	TGTGCCAGCAGTTTATCGTGGGGGGAGTGGGCGGATACGCAGTATTTT
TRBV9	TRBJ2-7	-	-	CASSLSDTYEQYF	TGTGCCAGCAGCCTAAGTGACACCTACGAGCAGTACTTC
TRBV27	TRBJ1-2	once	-	CASSLIAKVNYGYTF	TGTGCCAGCAGTTTAATAGCAAAGGTTAACTATGGCTACACCTTC
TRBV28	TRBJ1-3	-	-	CASSPGSSGNTIYF	TGTGCCAGCAGTCCCGGGTCCTCTGGAAACACCATATATTTT
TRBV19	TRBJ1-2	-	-	CASSIGSLYGYTF	TGTGCCAGTAGTATAGGGTCCCTATATGGCTACACCTTC
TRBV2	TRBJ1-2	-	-	CAERTVSYGYTF	TGTGCCGAGAGGACAGTATCGTATGGCTACACCTTC
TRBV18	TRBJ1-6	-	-	CASSPDTGHRGSPLHF	TGTGCCAGCTCACCAGATACAGGTCATAGGGGATCACCCCTCCACTTT
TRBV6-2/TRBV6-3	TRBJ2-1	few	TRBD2	CASSWTSGSMGNEQFF	TGTGCCAGCAGTTGGACTAGCGGGAGTATGGGAAATGAGCAGTTCTTC
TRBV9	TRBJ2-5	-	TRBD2	CASSVGTSGSQETQYF	TGTGCCAGCAGCGTAGGGACTAGCGGGAGCCAAGAGACCCAGTACTTC
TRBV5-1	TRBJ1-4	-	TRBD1	CASSLLGTGRDEKLFF	TGCGCCAGCAGCTTGTTAGGGACAGGGCGAGATGAAAAACTGTTTTTT
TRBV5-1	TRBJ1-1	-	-	CASSVTQANTEAFF	TGCGCCAGCAGCGTGACACAGGCGAACACTGAAGCTTTCTTT
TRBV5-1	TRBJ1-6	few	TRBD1	CASSLEGARNSPLHF	TGCGCCAGCAGCTTGGAGGGGGCACGGAATTCACCCCTCCACTTT
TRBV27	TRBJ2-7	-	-	CASSFPGAYEQYF	TGTGCCAGCAGTTTCCCGGGGGCCTACGAGCAGTACTTC